These 5 T cell receptor beta chains originate from one sample sequenced in a study of blood T cell repertoires in COVID-19 (dated by TCRdb to about 2020). Library creation used the immunoSEQ multiplex PCR assay. TCRdb took this table from immuneACCESS and kept in-frame rearrangements with V and J called. Such tables lack part of the clones; where checked against another copy, unresolved V genes explain under half of the gap, and the rest is unexplained. The sample records fewer than 250,000 clones, 92% of which are singletons. The ten largest account for about 0.8% of the sample. What was sequenced was peripheral blood. The receptors come from a man aged 60 to 69 with COVID-19, enrolled during active disease.

J is TRBJ2-1 and V is TRBV3-1 (or the pseudogene TRBV3-2), with 8 bases that match TRBD1. From germline, CDR1 is LGHDT and CDR2 YNNKEL (reference sequence). This CDR3 has 14 amino acids. Trimming at V came to 1 base and at J to 9 bases, leaving 5 bases not matched to a gene. The CDR3 is CASSQVAGGGEQFF. The DNA of the CDR3 is TGTGCCAGCAGCCAAGTAGCAGGGGGCGGTGAGCAGTTCTTC.

V and J are TRBV21-1 and TRBJ1-1. TRBV21-1 is a pseudogene segment. The CDR3 is 17 residues long. In nucleotides, the CDR3 is TGTGCCAGCAGCGCAAGACGCCCCCCGGGGAGGAACACTGAAGCTTTCTTT. Its translation is CASSARRPPGRNTEAFF.

This clone was seen once. J is TRBJ2-7 and V is TRBV5-4; TRBD2 aligns across 7 bases. Losses at the gene ends were 0 bases for V and 1 base for J; bases not matched to a gene: 7. CDR3 length: 16 residues. Germline V gene lookup returns CDR1 SGHNT and CDR2 YYREEE (reference sequence). The CDR3 DNA sequence: TGTGCCAGCAGCTTGGACGGCGGGAGAGGTTCCTACGAGCAGTACTTC. Amino acids: CASSLDGGRGSYEQYF. The full variable domain, completed using reference TRBV5-4 and TRBJ2-7, is ETGVTQSPTHLIKTRGQQVTLRCSSQSGHNTVSWYQQALGQGPQFIFQYYREEENGRGNFPPRFSGLQFPNYSSELNVNALELDDSALYLCASSLDGGRGSYEQYFGPGTRLTVT.

This sequence joins TRBV27 and TRBJ2-1, with D maybe TRBD2 (5 bases). Looked up from germline, CDR1 is MNHEY and CDR2 is SMNVEV (reference sequence). This CDR3 spans 15 amino acids. The V and J ends lost 6 bases and 5 bases respectively, with 17 bases between them. CDR3 amino acids: CASRTGFSQNNEQFF. The CDR3 bases are TGTGCCAGCAGGACGGGATTTTCTCAGAACAATGAGCAGTTCTTC.

V is TRBV30 and J is TRBJ2-7; 8 bases align to TRBD2. V lost 3 bases and J lost 9; bases outside the gene matches: 4. The germline V gene encodes CDR1 GTSNPN and CDR2 SVGIG (reference sequence). CDR3 length: 11 residues. The CDR3 loop reads CAWSGGARQYF. The CDR3 nucleotides read TGTGCCTGGAGCGGGGGGGCGCGGCAGTACTTC.